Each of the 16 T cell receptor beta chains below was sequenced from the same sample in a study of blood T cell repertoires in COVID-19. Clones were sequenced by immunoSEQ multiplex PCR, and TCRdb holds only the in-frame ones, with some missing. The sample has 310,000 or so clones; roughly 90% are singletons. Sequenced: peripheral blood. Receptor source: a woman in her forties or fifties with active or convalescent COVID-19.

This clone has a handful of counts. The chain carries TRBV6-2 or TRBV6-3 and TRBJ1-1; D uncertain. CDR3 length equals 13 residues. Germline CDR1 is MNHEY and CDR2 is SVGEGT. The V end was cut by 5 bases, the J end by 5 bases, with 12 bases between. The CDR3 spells CASSPQGGTEAFF. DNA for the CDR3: TGTGCCAGCAGTCCGCAAGGAGGGACTGAAGCTTTCTTT.

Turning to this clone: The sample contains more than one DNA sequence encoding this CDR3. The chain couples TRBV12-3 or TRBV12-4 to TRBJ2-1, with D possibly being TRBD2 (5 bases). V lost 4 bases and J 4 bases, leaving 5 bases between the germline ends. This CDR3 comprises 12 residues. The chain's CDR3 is CASSSGYNEQFF. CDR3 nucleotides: TGTGCCAGCAGTTCGGGGTACAATGAGCAGTTCTTC.

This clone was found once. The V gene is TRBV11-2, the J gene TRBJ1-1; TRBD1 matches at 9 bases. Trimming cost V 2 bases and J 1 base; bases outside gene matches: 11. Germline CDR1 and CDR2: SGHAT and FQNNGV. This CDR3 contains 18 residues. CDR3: CASSLTWGLQGANTEAFF. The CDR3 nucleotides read TGTGCCAGCAGCTTAACCTGGGGCTTACAGGGGGCGAACACTGAAGCTTTCTTT. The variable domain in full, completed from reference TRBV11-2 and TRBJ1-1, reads EAGVAQSPRYKIIEKRQSVAFWCNPISGHATLYWYQQILGQGPKLLIQFQNNGVVDDSQLPKDRFSAERLKGVDSTLKIQPAKLEDSAVYLCASSLTWGLQGANTEAFFGQGTRLTVV.

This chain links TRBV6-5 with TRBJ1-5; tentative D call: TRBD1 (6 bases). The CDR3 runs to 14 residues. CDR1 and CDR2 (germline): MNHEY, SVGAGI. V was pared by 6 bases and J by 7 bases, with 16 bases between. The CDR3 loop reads CASRDLAGVQPQHF. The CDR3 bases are TGTGCCAGCAGGGACCTGGCAGGGGTGCAGCCCCAGCATTTT.

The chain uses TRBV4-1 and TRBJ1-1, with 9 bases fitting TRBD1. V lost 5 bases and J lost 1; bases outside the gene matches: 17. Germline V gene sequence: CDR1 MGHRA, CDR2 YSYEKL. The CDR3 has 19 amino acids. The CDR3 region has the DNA TGCGCCAGCAGCGGAGGTGAGACACAGGGGGCCCCCTCGAACACTGAAGCTTTCTTT. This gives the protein CASSGGETQGAPSNTEAFF.

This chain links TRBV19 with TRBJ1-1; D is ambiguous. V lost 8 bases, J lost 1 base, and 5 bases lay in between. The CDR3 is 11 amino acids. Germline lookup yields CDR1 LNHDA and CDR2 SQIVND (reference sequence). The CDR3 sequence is CASRENTEAFF. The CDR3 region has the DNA TGTGCCAGTCGGGAGAACACTGAAGCTTTCTTT.

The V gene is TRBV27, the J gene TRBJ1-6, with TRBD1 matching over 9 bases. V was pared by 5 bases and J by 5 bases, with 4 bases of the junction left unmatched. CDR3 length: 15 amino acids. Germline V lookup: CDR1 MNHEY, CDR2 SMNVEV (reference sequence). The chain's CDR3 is CASSPDRGNNSPLHF. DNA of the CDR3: TGTGCCAGCAGTCCGGACAGGGGAAATAATTCACCCCTCCACTTT.

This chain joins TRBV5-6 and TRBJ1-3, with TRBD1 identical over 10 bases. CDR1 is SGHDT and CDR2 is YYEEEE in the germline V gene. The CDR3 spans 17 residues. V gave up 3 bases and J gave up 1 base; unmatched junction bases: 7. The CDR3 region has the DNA TGTGCCAGCAGCTGGATTCCGGGACAGGGGTCTGGAAACACCATATATTTT. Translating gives CASSWIPGQGSGNTIYF.

The chain's CDR3 is CASSLGLRGPGANVLTF. The CDR3, as DNA: TGTGCCAGCAGCTTAGGGCTCAGGGGCCCTGGGGCCAACGTCCTGACTTTC. The chain recombines TRBV11-2 with TRBJ2-6, with D tentatively TRBD1 (6 bases). With 1 base removed from V and 2 bases from J, the gap between germline ends came to 12 bases. Germline CDR1 reads SGHAT; CDR2 reads FQNNGV. This CDR3 has 17 residues. Full variable domain (outside the CDR3, taken from reference TRBV11-2 and TRBJ2-6): EAGVAQSPRYKIIEKRQSVAFWCNPISGHATLYWYQQILGQGPKLLIQFQNNGVVDDSQLPKDRFSAERLKGVDSTLKIQPAKLEDSAVYLCASSLGLRGPGANVLTFGAGSRLTVL.

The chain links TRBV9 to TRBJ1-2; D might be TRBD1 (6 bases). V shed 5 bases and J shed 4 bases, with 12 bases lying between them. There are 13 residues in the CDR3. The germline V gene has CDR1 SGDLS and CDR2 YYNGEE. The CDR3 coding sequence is TGTGCCAGCAGTGAACAGGGAGTCTATGGCTACACCTTC. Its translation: CASSEQGVYGYTF.

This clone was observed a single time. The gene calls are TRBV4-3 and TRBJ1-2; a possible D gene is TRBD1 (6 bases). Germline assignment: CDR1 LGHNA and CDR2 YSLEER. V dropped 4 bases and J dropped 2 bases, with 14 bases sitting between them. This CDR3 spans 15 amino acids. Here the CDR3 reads CASSPGGQGNYGYTF. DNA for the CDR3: TGCGCCAGCAGCCCGGGGGGCCAGGGAAACTATGGCTACACCTTC.

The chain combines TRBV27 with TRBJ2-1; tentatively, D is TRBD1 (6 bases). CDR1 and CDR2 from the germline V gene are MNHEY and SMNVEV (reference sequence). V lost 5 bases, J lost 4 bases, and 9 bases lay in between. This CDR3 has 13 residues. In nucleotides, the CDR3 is TGTGCCAGCAGTCCGGGACAATACAATGAGCAGTTCTTC. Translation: CASSPGQYNEQFF.

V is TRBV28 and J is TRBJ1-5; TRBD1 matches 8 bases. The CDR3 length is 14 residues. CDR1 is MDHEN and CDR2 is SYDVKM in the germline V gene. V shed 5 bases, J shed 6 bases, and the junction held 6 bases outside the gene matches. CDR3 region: CASSNQGARQPQHF. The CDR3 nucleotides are TGTGCCAGCAGTAACCAGGGGGCCCGTCAGCCCCAGCATTTT.

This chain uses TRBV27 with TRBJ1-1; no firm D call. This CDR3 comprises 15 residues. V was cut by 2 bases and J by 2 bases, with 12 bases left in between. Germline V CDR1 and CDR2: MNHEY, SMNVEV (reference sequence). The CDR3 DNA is TGTGCCAGCAGTTTAATCGACAATCTCAACACTGAAGCTTTCTTT. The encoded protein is CASSLIDNLNTEAFF.

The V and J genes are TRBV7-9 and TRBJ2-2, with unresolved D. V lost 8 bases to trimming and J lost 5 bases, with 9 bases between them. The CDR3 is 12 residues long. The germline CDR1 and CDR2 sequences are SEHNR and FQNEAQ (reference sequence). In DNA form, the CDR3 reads TGTGCCAGCGGGCTTGGAACCGGGGAGCTGTTTTTT. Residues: CASGLGTGELFF. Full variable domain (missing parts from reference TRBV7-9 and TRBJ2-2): DTGVSQNPRHKITKRGQNVTFRCDPISEHNRLYWYRQTLGQGPEFLTYFQNEAQLEKSRLLSDRFSAERPKGSFSTLEIQRTEQGDSAMYLCASGLGTGELFFGEGSRLTVL.

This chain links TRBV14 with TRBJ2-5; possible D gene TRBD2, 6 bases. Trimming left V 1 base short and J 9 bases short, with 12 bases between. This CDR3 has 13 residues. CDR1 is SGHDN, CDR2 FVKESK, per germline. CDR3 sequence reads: CASSQVGGTPQYF. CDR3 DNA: TGTGCCAGCAGCCAAGTGGGGGGAACTCCCCAGTACTTC.